These T cell receptor beta chains were read from a single sample in a study of cytomegalovirus exposure and HLA in healthy donors. Libraries were prepared by immunoSEQ multiplex PCR; TCRdb keeps only in-frame clonotypes and omits some of them. Counted here are about 77,000 clones, 75% occurring once; the ten biggest clones make up 7% to 7.5%. Source material: PBMCs. Receptors were obtained from a woman aged 40-49 years in good health and CMV-seronegative. The CDR3 runs from the conserved cysteine through the conserved F or W. The order of the fields is D gene, J gene, V gene, clone size, CDR3 protein, CDR3 DNA. The D gene is left open where the match is weak. Clone size is shown for a subset of rows, as once, few, many or a class of expanded clone.

NA	TRBJ1-2	TRBV9	NA	CASSGYTGNYGYTF	TGTGCCAGCAGCGGTTACACAGGGAACTATGGCTACACCTTC
NA	TRBJ2-1	TRBV7-9	NA	CASSTSRIGEQFF	TGTGCCAGCAGCACATCTAGAATAGGTGAGCAGTTCTTC
NA	TRBJ1-2	TRBV19	NA	CASLLPGGYGYTF	TGTGCCAGTTTGTTGCCCGGCGGCTATGGCTACACCTTC
TRBD2	TRBJ2-3	TRBV30	NA	CAWSVGLAADTQYF	TGTGCCTGGAGTGTGGGACTAGCGGCCGATACGCAGTATTTT
NA	TRBJ1-5	TRBV2	NA	CASSPWGGRTSNQPQHF	TGTGCCAGCAGTCCCTGGGGGGGGCGAACCAGCAATCAGCCCCAGCATTTT
NA	TRBJ1-3	TRBV6-5	NA	CASSRRESGNTIYF	TGTGCCAGCAGTCGCAGGGAATCTGGAAACACCATATATTTT
TRBD2	TRBJ2-1	TRBV28	NA	CASSFLAGNYNEQFF	TGTGCCAGCAGTTTCTTAGCGGGGAACTACAATGAGCAGTTCTTC
TRBD1	TRBJ2-1	TRBV4-1	NA	CASSQDPGQRNYNEQFF	TGCGCCAGCAGCCAAGATCCGGGACAGAGAAACTACAATGAGCAGTTCTTC
TRBD1	TRBJ2-7	TRBV5-1	once	CASSWNRGPYEQYF	TGCGCCAGCAGTTGGAACAGGGGACCCTACGAGCAGTACTTC
NA	TRBJ1-1	TRBV5-1	NA	CASSLDPGSNTEAFF	TGCGCCAGCAGCCTAGACCCAGGGTCCAACACTGAAGCTTTCTTT
TRBD1	TRBJ1-5	TRBV10-2	NA	CASSEAGQGSNQPQHF	TGCGCCAGCAGTGAGGCTGGACAGGGTAGCAATCAGCCCCAGCATTTT
TRBD2	TRBJ2-1	TRBV5-1	once	CASSPRLAGVENEQFF	TGCGCCAGCAGCCCGAGACTAGCGGGAGTGGAAAATGAGCAGTTCTTC
TRBD1	TRBJ1-5	TRBV19	few	CASSISSTGGYNQPQHF	TGTGCCAGTAGTATTTCCTCGACAGGGGGTTACAATCAGCCCCAGCATTTT
TRBD2	TRBJ2-1	TRBV5-5	NA	CASSLRGGQVNHEQFF	TGTGCCAGCAGCTTACGGGGGGGCCAGGTAAACCATGAGCAGTTCTTC
TRBD2	TRBJ2-5	TRBV4-2	few	CASSQGRGGPQETQYF	TGTGCCAGCAGCCAAGGTCGGGGGGGGCCCCAAGAGACCCAGTACTTC
TRBD1	TRBJ2-7	TRBV4-1	NA	CASSQHGTGRNEQYF	TGCGCCAGCAGCCAACACGGGACAGGGAGGAACGAGCAGTACTTC
NA	TRBJ2-7	TRBV5-1	NA	CASSWNSGSASYEQYF	TGCGCCAGCAGCTGGAACTCAGGCAGTGCCTCCTACGAGCAGTACTTC
TRBD2	TRBJ2-1	TRBV6-1	few	CASNRAGGLNEQFF	TGTGCCAGCAACCGGGCGGGGGGGCTCAATGAGCAGTTCTTC
NA	TRBJ2-7	TRBV6-6	few	CASSPSYEQYF	TGTGCCAGCAGTCCGTCCTACGAGCAGTACTTC
NA	TRBJ2-7	TRBV10-3	NA	CATSSRDNSYEQYF	TGTGCCACCAGCTCCAGGGACAACTCCTACGAGCAGTACTTC
NA	TRBJ1-2	TRBV11-2	once	CASSLGPSYYGYTF	TGTGCCAGCAGCTTAGGGCCCAGTTACTATGGCTACACCTTC
NA	TRBJ2-3	TRBV4-2	NA	CASSLGLRGVDTQYF	TGTGCCAGCAGCCTCGGACTCCGTGGAGTAGATACGCAGTATTTT
TRBD1	TRBJ2-3	TRBV30	NA	CAWSVVRGTASTSTDTQYF	TGTGCCTGGAGTGTAGTTAGAGGGACAGCCTCAACTAGCACAGATACGCAGTATTTT
NA	TRBJ2-7	TRBV19	NA	CASSFGGGSYEQYF	TGTGCCAGTAGTTTCGGCGGAGGCTCCTACGAGCAGTACTTC
NA	TRBJ1-2	TRBV9	NA	CASSVGGAGEHPYGYTF	TGTGCCAGCAGCGTAGGAGGCGCGGGTGAACATCCTTATGGCTACACCTTC
NA	TRBJ2-7	TRBV2	NA	CASSETGAGGSYEQYF	TGTGCCAGCAGTGAAACCGGGGCCGGAGGGTCCTACGAGCAGTACTTC
TRBD1	TRBJ2-1	TRBV29-1	NA	CSVGPRGRGFEQFF	TGCAGCGTGGGACCCAGGGGGCGAGGATTTGAGCAGTTCTTC
NA	TRBJ2-6	TRBV29-1	NA	CSVLAGSGANVLTF	TGCAGCGTTCTGGCGGGATCTGGGGCCAACGTCCTGACTTTC
TRBD1	TRBJ1-4	TRBV29-1	NA	CSVGDRGLEKLFF	TGCAGCGTGGGGGACAGGGGATTAGAAAAACTGTTTTTT
TRBD1	TRBJ1-1	TRBV10-3	few	CAISEQGAQNTEAFF	TGTGCCATCAGTGAACAGGGGGCTCAGAACACTGAAGCTTTCTTT
TRBD1	TRBJ2-2	TRBV25-1	NA	CASSEWGQGEGTGELFF	TGTGCCAGCAGTGAATGGGGACAGGGGGAGGGAACCGGGGAGCTGTTTTTT
TRBD2	TRBJ2-7	TRBV5-1	once	CASSLEASGSDEQYF	TGCGCCAGCAGCTTGGAGGCTAGCGGGAGCGACGAGCAGTACTTC
TRBD1	TRBJ2-7	TRBV30	few	CAWNTGGYEQYF	TGTGCCTGGAACACAGGGGGCTACGAGCAGTACTTC
TRBD1	TRBJ1-5	TRBV25-1	NA	CASSKTGRDQPQHF	TGTGCCAGCAGTAAGACAGGGAGAGATCAGCCCCAGCATTTT